The 24 T cell receptor beta chains given below trace back to one sample, sequenced in a study of T cell repertoires in ileal Crohn's disease. Time point given: neoterminal ileum biopsy at postoperative endoscopy, about 6 months after surgery. The data were produced by immunoSEQ multiplex PCR, yet TCRdb's version contains in-frame clones alone and is incomplete. Of 13,000 or so clones in the sample, around 78% were seen once. Sequencing was done on a sample of ileal tissue. All receptors derive from an adult with Crohn's disease.

This clone was detected only once. The J gene is TRBJ2-3, the V gene TRBV4-2, with D possibly being TRBD2 (5 bases). The CDR3 extends over 13 amino acids. Per the germline V gene, CDR1 is LGHNA and CDR2 is YNFKEQ. The ends were cut back, 0 bases at V and 12 bases at J, with 13 bases in the middle. The CDR3: CASSQDAERAQYF. In DNA, the CDR3 is TGTGCCAGCAGCCAAGACGCGGAGAGGGCTCAGTATTTT.

The chain is built from TRBV6-6 and TRBJ1-2, with D perhaps matching TRBD1 (6 bases). Germline lookup yields CDR1 MNHNY and CDR2 SVGAGI (reference sequence). The CDR3 has 15 residues. V gave up 8 bases and J gave up 4 bases, with 20 bases separating them. The CDR3 spells CASLPGTTGFYGYTF. In nucleotides, the CDR3 is TGTGCCAGCCTCCCCGGGACTACAGGGTTCTATGGCTACACCTTC.

The chain combines TRBV5-4 with TRBJ1-2; D may be TRBD1 (6 bases). Germline CDR1 is SGHNT and CDR2 is YYREEE (reference sequence). This CDR3 is built from 13 residues. Deletions cut 1 base from V and 7 bases from J, with 11 bases between. CDR3: CASSLIQGGGYTF. The DNA of the CDR3 is TGTGCCAGCAGCTTGATACAGGGCGGTGGCTACACCTTC.

The rearrangement links TRBV6-4 to TRBJ2-1; 8 positions match TRBD2. V shed 4 bases and J 0 bases; nucleotides not matched to a gene: 2. In germline, CDR1 is MRHNA, CDR2 SNTAGT. CDR3 size: 15 residues. CDR3 residues: CASSAAGGSYNEQFF. The CDR3 coding sequence is TGTGCCAGCAGTGCGGCGGGAGGCTCCTACAATGAGCAGTTCTTC.

The J gene is TRBJ2-7, the V gene TRBV10-2; 10 bases fit TRBD1. The J segment lost 2 bases and the V segment lost 5 bases, leaving 3 bases of the junction unmatched. Germline-derived CDR1 and CDR2 are WSHSY and SAAADI. The CDR3 contains 14 residues. For the CDR3, the DNA is TGCGCCAGCAGTCCCGGGACAGGGGCCTACGAGCAGTACTTC. Protein: CASSPGTGAYEQYF.

This clone is medium-sized. This rearrangement joins TRBV6-4 to TRBJ1-5; D is unresolved. Germline V lookup: CDR1 MRHNA, CDR2 SNTAGT. V was cut by 11 bases and J by 0 bases, with 8 bases left in between. CDR3 length equals 12 residues. CDR3 nucleotide sequence: TGTGCCCGGAGAGATAGCAATCAGCCCCAGCATTTT. Translating it yields CARRDSNQPQHF.

This clone is medium-sized within its sample. This chain connects TRBV12-5 to TRBJ2-1, with 8 bases lining up with TRBD1. In germline, CDR1 is LGHNT, CDR2 FRNRAP. The CDR3 has 16 amino acids. V gave up 1 base and J gave up 7 bases; unmatched junction bases: 9. This CDR3 reads CASGLEGQGAGNEQFF. Written as DNA, the CDR3 is TGTGCTAGTGGTTTGGAGGGTCAGGGGGCCGGAAATGAGCAGTTCTTC. Full variable domain (remainder filled in from reference TRBV12-5 and TRBJ2-1): DARVTQTPRHKVTEMGQEVTMRCQPILGHNTVFWYRQTMMQGLELLAYFRNRAPLDDSGMPKDRFSAEMPDATLATLKIQPSEPRDSAVYFCASGLEGQGAGNEQFFGPGTRLTVL.

The chain carries TRBV2 and TRBJ2-7; possible D gene TRBD1, 5 bases. Germline assignment: CDR1 SNHLY and CDR2 FYNNEI. The CDR3 is 12 amino acids. V was trimmed by 9 bases and J by 3 bases, leaving 12 bases between them. CDR3: CASSHRYYEQYF. The CDR3 bases are TGTGCCAGTTCGCACAGGTACTACGAGCAGTACTTC.

The V call is TRBV10-1, the J call TRBJ1-1, with D possibly being TRBD1 (6 bases). Between the trimmed V and J ends, which lost 0 bases and 7 bases, there was a span of 9 bases. The germline CDR1 and CDR2 sequences are WNHNN and SYGVQD (reference sequence). The CDR3 consists of 13 residues. The CDR3 region is CASSESGAFEAFF. The DNA for the CDR3 is TGCGCCAGCAGTGAGTCGGGGGCTTTTGAAGCTTTCTTT.

This rearrangement joins TRBV7-3 to TRBJ1-5; D perhaps matches TRBD1 (5 bases). Germline V lookup: CDR1 SGHTA, CDR2 FQGTGA. V was clipped by 4 bases and J by 1 base, with 8 bases between them. CDR3 length: 14 amino acids. The CDR3 protein is CASSSRQSNQPQHF. The CDR3 nucleotides read TGTGCCAGCAGCTCTCGACAGAGCAATCAGCCCCAGCATTTT.

By frequency in the sample, this clone is medium-sized. The rearrangement uses TRBV30 and TRBJ2-7, with TRBD1 identical over 7 bases. Germline V gene sequence: CDR1 GTSNPN, CDR2 SVGIG (reference sequence). Germline trimming cut 1 base from V and 0 bases from J; bases unmatched to any gene: 3. The CDR3 runs 14 residues. The CDR3, as DNA: TGTGCCTGGAGTGAGGCAGGGGGCTCCTACGAGCAGTACTTC. The encoded protein is CAWSEAGGSYEQYF.

This clone was counted a single time. The gene calls are TRBV2 and TRBJ2-7; no definite D call. The CDR3 contains 14 residues. Trimming shortened V by 4 bases and J by 3 bases, and 13 bases separated the two germline ends. Germline loops: CDR1 SNHLY, CDR2 FYNNEI. The CDR3 here is CASSGSETLYEQYF. The CDR3 DNA reads TGTGCCAGCAGTGGGTCAGAGACACTCTACGAGCAGTACTTC.

This sequence joins TRBV15 and TRBJ2-5, with 7 bases that match TRBD2. V dropped 1 base and J dropped 5; count of bases not matched to a gene: 4. Germline V gene sequence: CDR1 LNHNV, CDR2 YYDKDF (reference sequence). This CDR3 is built from 14 residues. CDR3 DNA sequence: TGTGCCACCAGCAGAGGGCGGGGGACGGAGACCCAGTACTTC. The encoded protein is CATSRGRGTETQYF.

The chain has TRBV5-1 and TRBJ1-1; maybe TRBD1 (5 bases). This CDR3 is built from 17 residues. Germline assignment: CDR1 SGHRS and CDR2 YFSETQ. Trimming removed 0 bases from V and 0 bases from J, with 15 bases in between. The chain's CDR3 is CASSLGQTLLLNTEAFF. The CDR3 bases are TGCGCCAGCAGCTTGGGACAGACCCTACTATTGAACACTGAAGCTTTCTTT.

In this sample, this clone turned up a few times. The chain links TRBV19 to TRBJ1-1, with D tentatively TRBD1 (6 bases). The V gene lost 5 bases and the J gene lost 5 bases, with 15 bases spanning the gap. The CDR3 runs to 14 residues. The germline V gene encodes CDR1 LNHDA and CDR2 SQIVND (reference sequence). The CDR3 coding sequence is TGTGCCAGTAGTCATAACAGGGATGGGACTGAAGCTTTCTTT. Encoded protein: CASSHNRDGTEAFF.

Comments on this clone: The junction shows a germline mismatch at one end, possibly a read error. The chain uses TRBV7-7 and TRBJ2-2, with TRBD1 matching 9 bases. The V gene's germline CDR1 is SSHAT and CDR2 FNYEAQ (reference sequence). The CDR3 covers 16 residues. CDR3 coding DNA: TGTGCTAGCAGACGGGACAGGGAAGTGAACACCGGGGAGCTGTTTTTT. This gives the protein CASRRDREVNTGELFF.

V usage is TRBV5-6 and J usage is TRBJ1-2; tentatively, D is TRBD1 (6 bases). V shed 3 bases and J shed 14 bases, with 20 bases lying between them. CDR1 is SGHDT, CDR2 YYEEEE, per germline. CDR3 length: 13 amino acids. In nucleotides, the CDR3 is TGTGCCAGCAGCTCAAGTATACAGGGACCCAAAACCTTC. Translated, it gives CASSSSIQGPKTF.

CDR3 coding DNA: TGTGCCAGCAGTGCCCTTAGCGGGAGCACAGATACGCAGTATTTT. This sequence encodes CASSALSGSTDTQYF. The chain combines TRBV6-4 with TRBJ2-3; 7 bases align to TRBD2. The V gene end was trimmed by 4 bases and the J gene end by 0 bases; junction bases not matched to a gene: 4. The CDR3 length is 15 residues. Germline-derived CDR1 and CDR2 are MRHNA and SNTAGT.

The gene calls are TRBV6-4 and TRBJ2-3; TRBD2 might be the D (6 bases). Trimming cost V 0 bases and J 0 bases, with 10 bases left between them. Germline CDR1 is MRHNA and CDR2 is SNTAGT. The CDR3 extends over 16 amino acids. DNA for the CDR3: TGTGCCAGCAGTGACTCGATAGCGGCTAGCACAGATACGCAGTATTTT. Amino acids: CASSDSIAASTDTQYF.

The CDR3 coding sequence is TGTGCCAGCAGTGAACTAGCGGGGGGACAAGATACGCAGTATTTT. Residues: CASSELAGGQDTQYF. The chain joins TRBV6-4 to TRBJ2-3, with 12 bases lining up with TRBD2. This CDR3 comprises 15 residues. From germline, CDR1 is MRHNA and CDR2 SNTAGT. The V and J ends lost 3 bases and 5 bases, in that order; junction bases with no gene match: 3.

The CDR3 coding sequence is TGTGCCAGCTCCCCGGGACTAGCAGGCGAGCAGTACTTC. Translation gives CASSPGLAGEQYF. This chain links TRBV18 with TRBJ2-7, with TRBD2 matching 9 bases. Germline V lookup: CDR1 KGHSH, CDR2 LQKENI. Trimming at V came to 6 bases and at J to 6 bases, leaving 6 bases not matched to a gene. The CDR3 has 13 amino acids.

As DNA, the CDR3 is TGTGCCAGCGAGGGAAGGGTTCACTACGAGCAGTACTTC. This gives the protein CASEGRVHYEQYF. The rearrangement joins TRBV6-1 to TRBJ2-7; possibly TRBD2 for D (5 bases). The length of the CDR3 is 13 residues. V shed 8 bases and J shed 3 bases, with 14 bases lying between them. The germline V gene encodes CDR1 MNHNS and CDR2 SASEGT.

This chain connects TRBV7-9 to TRBJ1-1; no clear D gene. CDR1 is SEHNR and CDR2 is FQNEAQ in the germline V gene (reference sequence). The CDR3 spans 15 residues. Trimming took 5 bases from V and 2 from J, leaving 15 bases between them. CDR3 in DNA: TGTGCCAGCAGCCGGAGGAGGGCGGGTAACACTGAAGCTTTCTTT. This codes for CASSRRRAGNTEAFF.

The V call is TRBV9, the J call TRBJ2-7, with D perhaps TRBD1 (8 bases). In germline, CDR1 is SGDLS, CDR2 YYNGEE. CDR3 length: 17 residues. V lost 3 bases to trimming and J lost 3 bases, with 22 bases between them. The CDR3 nucleotides are TGTGCCAGCAGCGACCCGGGGGGTGCAGGGGGCAACTACGAGCAGTACTTC. This codes for CASSDPGGAGGNYEQYF. Full variable domain (outside the CDR3, taken from reference TRBV9 and TRBJ2-7): DSGVTQTPKHLITATGQRVTLRCSPRSGDLSVYWYQQSLDQGLQFLIQYYNGEERAKGNILERFSAQQFPDLHSELNLSSLELGDSALYFCASSDPGGAGGNYEQYFGPGTRLTVT.